The 11 T cell receptor beta chains below were found in one sample sequenced in a study of radiotherapy plus CTLA-4 blockade in lung cancer. Here immunoSEQ multiplex PCR was the method, and the copy in TCRdb shows in-frame clones only, minus some. The sample holds approximately 89,000 clones, about 85% seen once. The specimen comprised peripheral blood, sampled from a patient treated with radiotherapy plus ipilimumab. The receptors come from a human donor with non-small cell lung cancer that progressed on radiotherapy plus ipilimumab.

V and J are TRBV9 and TRBJ1-3; 10 bases line up with TRBD1. With 7 bases clipped from V and 3 bases from J, the junction kept 7 bases outside the gene matches. The CDR3 length is 15 residues. The germline CDR1 and CDR2 sequences are SGDLS and YYNGEE. The CDR3, as DNA: TGTGCCAGCGGACCCGGGACAGGGGTTGGAAACACCATATATTTT. It yields the protein CASGPGTGVGNTIYF.

J is TRBJ1-1 and V is TRBV5-6; D is ambiguous. The length of the CDR3 is 13 residues. Germline lookup yields CDR1 SGHDT and CDR2 YYEEEE. With 2 bases removed from V and 0 bases from J, the gap between germline ends came to 5 bases. The CDR3 sequence is CASSLPVNTEAFF. Written as DNA, the CDR3 is TGTGCCAGCAGCTTACCAGTGAACACTGAAGCTTTCTTT.

The J gene is TRBJ2-7, the V gene TRBV7-9, with D unresolved. CDR3 length: 12 residues. V was trimmed by 1 base and J by 3 bases, leaving 4 bases between them. From germline, CDR1 is SEHNR and CDR2 FQNEAQ (reference sequence). CDR3 region: CASSLGFYEQYF. CDR3 DNA sequence: TGTGCCAGCAGCTTAGGTTTCTACGAGCAGTACTTC.

The V and J genes are TRBV6-6 and TRBJ1-2, with 7 bases matching TRBD1. Per germline, CDR1 MNHNY and CDR2 SVGAGI (reference sequence). V dropped 5 bases and J dropped 6; count of bases not matched to a gene: 9. The CDR3 sequence is 14 residues long. Written as DNA, the CDR3 is TGTGCCAGCAGTCTTTTAGAGGGGGCTGATGGCTACACCTTC. This translates into CASSLLEGADGYTF.

This clone turned up a few times. The chain combines TRBV5-1 with TRBJ2-4, with a possible D match to TRBD1 (6 bases). The CDR3 sequence is 15 residues long. CDR1 SGHRS and CDR2 YFSETQ come from the germline V gene. Trimming took off 4 bases at V and 2 bases at J, with 13 bases between the two ends. CDR3: CASSEARDTKNIQYF. The CDR3 DNA reads TGCGCCAGCAGCGAAGCCCGGGACACCAAAAACATTCAGTACTTC.

The chain uses TRBV5-6 and TRBJ2-7; D perhaps matches TRBD1 (6 bases). V was trimmed by 0 bases and J by 1 base, leaving 11 bases between them. This CDR3 region has 15 residues. Germline CDR1 reads SGHDT; CDR2 reads YYEEEE. Here the CDR3 DNA reads TGTGCCAGCAGCTTGGCGTACAGGGCTTCCTACGAGCAGTACTTC. As protein: CASSLAYRASYEQYF.

V gene TRBV9 combines with J gene TRBJ2-3, with TRBD2 matching 11 bases. CDR3 length equals 16 residues. V dropped 3 bases and J dropped 1; count of bases not matched to a gene: 4. Germline CDR1 SGDLS, CDR2 YYNGEE. CDR3 protein: CASSGYSGGGTDTQYF. The CDR3 region has the DNA TGTGCCAGCAGCGGGTATAGCGGGGGGGGCACAGATACGCAGTATTTT.

V and J are TRBV9 and TRBJ1-4, with 11 positions matching TRBD1. This CDR3 is built from 16 residues. Germline V gene sequence: CDR1 SGDLS, CDR2 YYNGEE. The ends lost 4 bases at V and 3 bases at J; junction bases unmatched: 5. The CDR3 loop is CASSPGQGGPNEKLFF. DNA for the CDR3: TGTGCCAGCAGCCCGGGACAGGGGGGACCTAATGAAAAACTGTTTTTT. The complete variable domain, with remaining parts taken from reference TRBV9 and TRBJ1-4, reads DSGVTQTPKHLITATGQRVTLRCSPRSGDLSVYWYQQSLDQGLQFLIQYYNGEERAKGNILERFSAQQFPDLHSELNLSSLELGDSALYFCASSPGQGGPNEKLFFGSGTQLSVL.

The gene calls are TRBV13 and TRBJ2-1; unclear D gene. There are 11 residues in the CDR3. Germline values: CDR1 PRHDT, CDR2 FYEKMQ (reference sequence). Trimming took off 2 bases at V and 10 bases at J, with 6 bases between the two ends. CDR3 coding DNA: TGTGCCAGCAGCTTAACGATAGAGCAGTTCTTC. It encodes CASSLTIEQFF.

The V gene is TRBV7-2, the J gene TRBJ1-1; no clear D gene. Germline V lookup: CDR1 SGHTA, CDR2 FQGNSA. The CDR3 spans 14 residues. Trimming removed 0 bases at V and 1 base at J, with 6 bases between. The CDR3 DNA sequence: TGTGCCAGCAGCTTAGCAGCAGCGAACACTGAAGCTTTCTTT. Translated, it gives CASSLAAANTEAFF.

V is TRBV29-1 and J is TRBJ2-3; TRBD2 is a possible D gene (6 bases). The V end was cut by 4 bases, the J end by 3 bases, with 14 bases between. The CDR3 is 14 residues long. CDR1 and CDR2 from the germline V gene are SQVTM and ANQGSEA. The CDR3 bases are TGCAGCGTTGGGGGAGGTGGCATAACAGATACGCAGTATTTT. Its translation: CSVGGGGITDTQYF.